The sequence of this T cell receptor beta chain was determined in a study of cytomegalovirus exposure and HLA in healthy donors. The CDR3 length is 13 residues. Germline CDR1 reads GTSNPN; CDR2 reads SVGIG (reference sequence). 60 Vbeta and 13 Jbeta primers were used in PCR. The data were produced by immunoSEQ multiplex PCR, yet TCRdb's version contains in-frame clones alone and is incomplete. The sample consists of approximately 200,000 clones, about four fifths of them appearing once. Turning to this clone: Its matching antigen is unknown. The junction differs from germline at one of its ends, possibly a read error.

Study results and caveats: Association of about 17,000 TCR beta sequences with HLA alleles was found at 0.05 false discovery rate in a later analysis. Immune exposure was documented only through CMV serostatus. Later analysis showed TCR association rates varying by HLA locus, highest for DRB1 and lowest for HLA-C. Many donors shared some public TCRs, even though most TCR sequences were rare.

The sequenced material came from PBMCs. The sequence derives from a girl between 10 and 17 years old in good health and CMV-seropositive. The chain has TRBV30 and TRBJ2-7; tentatively, D is TRBD1 (5 bases). The CDR3 sequence: CAWSVLRQGRLCF. CDR3 DNA sequence: TGTGCCTGGAGTGTACTCCGGCAGGGTCGTCTGTGCTTC.